This TCR beta chain was retrieved from a study of blood T cell repertoires in COVID-19. One Seattle source followed patients from active infection through their disease course. This clone was detected once. V lost 1 base and J 6 bases, leaving 10 bases between the germline ends. Germline CDR1 and CDR2: SGHRS and YFSETQ. The CDR3 extends over 14 amino acids. Original analysis: Estimation of nucleated cell counts relied on the amplification of reference gene primers. The repertoire was sequenced with immunoSEQ multiplex PCR; TCRdb's copy has only in-frame clones and lacks some. Clonal size and the V and J genes are those of that table, whereas D and trimming came from the DNA. The sample holds more than 200,000 clones, approximately 86% seen once.

The rearrangement uses TRBV5-1 and TRBJ2-2, with D possibly TRBD2 on 5 matching bases. The sequenced material came from peripheral blood. The sequence came from an older woman with COVID-19, enrolled during active disease. The CDR3 DNA is TGCGCCAGCAGCTTGTACGGGGAGTCCGGGGAGCTGTTTTTT. The encoded protein is CASSLYGESGELFF.